This entry lists 10 T cell receptor beta chains sequenced from one sample in a study of CD8 T cells in Susac syndrome. RNA totalling roughly 0.45 to 1 ug underwent reverse transcription with random hexamers. Each CDR3 protein is one row after TCRdb ran MiXCR on the immunoSEQ multiplex PCR reads. This sample carries 130,000 to 150,000 distinct CDR3 sequences, 94% of them seen once, and the ten largest clones take roughly 0.083%. The sequenced sample consisted of CD4+ T cells from PBMCs. The receptors here all came from a human donor in good health.

The V call is TRBV12-3 or TRBV12-4, the J call TRBJ2-5, with 13 bases identical to TRBD2. With 5 bases clipped from V and 4 bases from J, the junction kept 7 bases outside the gene matches. CDR3 length equals 16 residues. In nucleotides, the CDR3 is TGTGCCAGCAGTCGAGGACTAGCGGGAGACACAGAGACCCAGTACTTC. Encoded protein: CASSRGLAGDTETQYF.

This chain connects TRBV20-1 to TRBJ2-7; the D gene is possibly TRBD2 (5 bases). V gave up 4 bases and J gave up 3 bases, with 10 bases separating them. Per the germline V gene, CDR1 is DFQATT and CDR2 is SNEGSKA (reference sequence). The length of the CDR3 is 12 residues. Here the CDR3 reads CSAKLEGYEQYF. In DNA, the CDR3 is TGCAGTGCTAAACTAGAGGGCTACGAGCAGTACTTC.

This chain uses TRBV21-1 with TRBJ2-1; TRBD2 was called by the table and not checked on the DNA. TRBV21-1 is tagged as a pseudogene. This CDR3 is built from 21 residues. The CDR3 sequence: CASSKEEGSGRASRGDNEQFF. Here the CDR3 DNA reads TGTGCCAGCAGCAAAGAAGAAGGTAGCGGGAGGGCCAGTCGGGGTGACAATGAGCAGTTCTTC.

The chain combines TRBV5-1 with TRBJ1-1, with TRBD1 matching over 7 bases. Germline CDR1 is SGHRS and CDR2 is YFSETQ. Trimming took 6 bases from V and 2 from J; bases not matched to a gene: 7. The CDR3 is made up of 14 amino acids. This CDR3 reads CASTTGQINTEAFF. The CDR3 DNA is TGCGCCAGCACCACGGGACAGATAAACACTGAAGCTTTCTTT.

The chain uses TRBV2 and TRBJ2-5; possibly TRBD1 for D (5 bases). There are 14 residues in the CDR3. Germline V gives CDR1 SNHLY, CDR2 FYNNEI. Trimming took off 7 bases at V and 6 bases at J, with 18 bases between the two ends. The CDR3 sequence is CASTTFDSRKTQYF. In nucleotides, the CDR3 is TGTGCCAGCACGACCTTCGACAGTCGTAAGACCCAGTACTTC.

The chain couples TRBV2 to TRBJ1-1; possible D gene TRBD1, 5 bases. The germline V gene has CDR1 SNHLY and CDR2 FYNNEI. This CDR3 is built from 14 residues. The V and J ends lost 4 bases and 4 bases respectively, with 13 bases between them. CDR3 bases: TGTGCCAGCAGTGTAACTCGGGGCGGCACTGAAGCTTTCTTT. Translation gives CASSVTRGGTEAFF.

This rearrangement joins TRBV20-1 to TRBJ2-5, with TRBD1 matching over 10 bases. CDR1 and CDR2 from the germline V gene are DFQATT and SNEGSKA (reference sequence). The CDR3 has 17 residues. Trimming cost V 0 bases and J 2 bases; bases outside gene matches: 9. The CDR3: CSARDLAGQGEQETQYF. The CDR3 DNA reads TGCAGTGCTAGAGATCTTGCAGGACAGGGGGAACAAGAGACCCAGTACTTC.

The chain recombines TRBV19 with TRBJ1-5, with D maybe TRBD1 (5 bases). CDR3 size: 13 residues. The V end was cut by 4 bases, the J end by 3 bases, with 7 bases between. Germline V gene lookup returns CDR1 LNHDA and CDR2 SQIVND (reference sequence). CDR3 sequence reads: CASSTTDNQPQHF. CDR3 DNA: TGTGCCAGTAGTACGACAGACAATCAGCCCCAGCATTTT.

The CDR3 DNA sequence: TGTGCCACCAGTGCCCAACAAGGGGACGAGCAGTACTTC. The encoded protein is CATSAQQGDEQYF. The chain uses TRBV24-1 and TRBJ2-7; maybe TRBD1 (5 bases). Germline CDR1 and CDR2: KGHDR and SFDVKD. CDR3 length: 13 amino acids. V lost 5 bases and J 5 bases, leaving 12 bases between the germline ends.

The chain recombines TRBV2 with TRBJ1-5, with unresolved D. The CDR3 is 12 residues long. The germline V gene has CDR1 SNHLY and CDR2 FYNNEI. Trimming pared 6 bases from V and 6 bases from J, leaving 9 bases between. The CDR3 protein is CASRDNSQPQHF. The CDR3 DNA reads TGTGCCAGCAGGGATAACAGTCAGCCCCAGCATTTT. The whole variable domain, filled in from reference TRBV2 and TRBJ1-5, reads EPEVTQTPSHQVTQMGQEVILRCVPISNHLYFYWYRQILGQKVEFLVSFYNNEISEKSEIFDDQFSVERPDGSNFTLKIRSTKLEDSAMYFCASRDNSQPQHFGDGTRLSIL.